This T cell receptor beta chain was found in a study of blood T cell repertoires in COVID-19. Study details: Acute and convalescent COVID-19 specimens originated in the United States, Italy and Spain. From T cells, B-cell-depleted T cells, or PBMCs came the material, which was cDNA or gDNA.

Per the original methods: Counts of nucleated cells, estimated from reference gene primer amplification, were obtained. Some clones are missing from TCRdb's copy, which holds only in-frame ones; the method was immunoSEQ multiplex PCR. The V and J calls and clone size come from that table; D and trimming were worked out from the DNA. The table shows under 350,000 clones, with around 89% occurring only once. Trimming took 0 bases from V and 4 from J; bases not matched to a gene: 3. CDR1 ENHRY and CDR2 SYGVKD come from the germline V gene. The CDR3 has 15 residues. V usage is TRBV10-3 and J usage is TRBJ1-2, with TRBD1 identical over 9 bases. The receptor's source is a man aged 35-49 years with acute or convalescent COVID-19. Sequences were obtained from peripheral blood. CDR3 loop: CAISESGTGSYGYTF. For the CDR3, the DNA is TGTGCCATCAGTGAGTCTGGGACAGGGAGCTATGGCTACACCTTC.